These T cell receptor beta chains were read from a single sample in a study of blood T cell repertoires in COVID-19. TCRdb keeps only in-frame clones here, not all; method: immunoSEQ multiplex PCR. The top ten hold roughly 20% of the sample, which has some 65,000 clones, 88% seen once. Sequencing was performed on peripheral blood. These receptor sequences come from a woman aged 80 or over with active COVID-19. Each CDR3 is given with its conserved first and last residue.

j_call	v_call	cdr3_aa
TRBJ2-3	TRBV4-1	CASSLKRTSGGDTQYF
TRBJ1-1	TRBV7-9	CASSSQGADTEAFF
TRBJ1-2	TRBV7-9	CASSSTGGLNYGYTF
TRBJ2-1	TRBV9	CASSVGYAGGLYNEQFF
TRBJ1-2	TRBV27	CASRPGGGNYGYTF
TRBJ2-4	TRBV19	CASSIGGDANIQYF
TRBJ2-1	TRBV5-8	CASSLEGVEQFF
TRBJ1-1	TRBV2	CASSDEGAANTEAFF
TRBJ2-3	TRBV5-4	CASSLLAYTDTQYF
TRBJ2-7	TRBV6-5	CASGRERQGDEQYF
TRBJ2-7	TRBV9	CASSTRQDSYEQYF
TRBJ2-7	TRBV6-6	CASMRQSYEQYF
TRBJ2-1	TRBV19	CASSQTWRRGPIYNEQFF
TRBJ2-7	TRBV7-3	CASSFLAGAGYEQYF
TRBJ1-2	TRBV2	CASSEGSTVLYGYTF
TRBJ2-5	TRBV9	CASSVGGALQETQYF
TRBJ2-7	TRBV19	CASSRTGVYEQYF
TRBJ2-5	TRBV5-1	CASSLLSSGGEETQYF
TRBJ1-3	TRBV28	CASSAHPGTGPGNTIYF
TRBJ1-2	TRBV5-1	CASSLEGLYGYTF
TRBJ2-1	TRBV9	CASSVGGQGSNEQFF
TRBJ1-2	TRBV2	CASSGGRDYGYTF
TRBJ1-2	TRBV4-3	CASSLSDRLFYGYTF
TRBJ2-5	TRBV11-2	CASSGGAQETQYF
TRBJ2-5	TRBV5-1	CASSLVAGSETQYF
TRBJ1-1	TRBV5-8	CASSFRGADTEAFF
TRBJ2-3	TRBV25-1	CASSDFPGTSFSTDTQYF
TRBJ2-7	TRBV11-2	CASSSYRGTGYEQYF
TRBJ2-3	TRBV7-9	CASRGRDFTDTQYF
TRBJ2-5	TRBV9	CASSPGVAGGHQETQYF